Below, one T cell receptor beta chain is given with its context. The target antigen is unknown. TCRdb recomputed calls from the reads with MiXCR, one row per CDR3 protein. The sample consists of 700,000 to 950,000 distinct CDR3 sequences, approximately 32% of them appearing once. The source of the sample is a study of T cell repertoires in cytomegalovirus infection. Turning to the study itself: It was recently identified HLA-C-restricted and well-studied HLA-B-restricted CMV epitopes that the study used. A matching HLA type, together with CMV infection, was signaled by public TCR beta signatures. Study outcomes and limitations: Summed frequency of public TCR beta families distinguished CMV carriers with the relevant HLA. In two of eight donors, the top clonotype was HLA-C-restricted CMV-specific.

This TCR derives from a human donor in good health (CMV status not recorded). Some clones in this sample may be carry-over from other donors' samples. The sample was cultured CD8+ T cells from PBMCs, taken from culture after CMV antigen stimulation.

CDR3 region: CATSREGGHGFFNEQFF. In DNA, the CDR3 is TGTGCCACCAGCAGAGAGGGGGGACATGGATTCTTCAATGAGCAGTTCTTC. The chain has TRBV15 and TRBJ2-1; the D gene could be TRBD1 or TRBD2 (6 bases each). Trimming cost V 0 bases and J 6 bases, with 18 bases left between them. The CDR3 is 17 residues long. The V gene's germline CDR1 is LNHNV and CDR2 YYDKDF (reference sequence).